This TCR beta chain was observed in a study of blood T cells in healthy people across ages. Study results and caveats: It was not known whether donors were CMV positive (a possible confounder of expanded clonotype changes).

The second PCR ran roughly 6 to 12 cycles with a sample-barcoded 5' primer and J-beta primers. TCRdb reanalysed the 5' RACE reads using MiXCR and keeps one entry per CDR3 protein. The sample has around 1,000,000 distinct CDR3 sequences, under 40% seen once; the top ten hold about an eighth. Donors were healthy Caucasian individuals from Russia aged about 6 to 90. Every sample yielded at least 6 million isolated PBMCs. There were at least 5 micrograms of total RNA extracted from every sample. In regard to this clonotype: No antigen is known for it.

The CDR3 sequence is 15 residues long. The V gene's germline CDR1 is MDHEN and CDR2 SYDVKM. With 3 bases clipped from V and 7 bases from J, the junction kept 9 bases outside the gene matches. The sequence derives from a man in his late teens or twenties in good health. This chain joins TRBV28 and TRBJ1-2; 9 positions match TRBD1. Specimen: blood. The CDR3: CASSFNPGQGIGYTF. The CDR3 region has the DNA TGTGCCAGCAGTTTCAACCCGGGACAGGGTATTGGCTACACCTTC.